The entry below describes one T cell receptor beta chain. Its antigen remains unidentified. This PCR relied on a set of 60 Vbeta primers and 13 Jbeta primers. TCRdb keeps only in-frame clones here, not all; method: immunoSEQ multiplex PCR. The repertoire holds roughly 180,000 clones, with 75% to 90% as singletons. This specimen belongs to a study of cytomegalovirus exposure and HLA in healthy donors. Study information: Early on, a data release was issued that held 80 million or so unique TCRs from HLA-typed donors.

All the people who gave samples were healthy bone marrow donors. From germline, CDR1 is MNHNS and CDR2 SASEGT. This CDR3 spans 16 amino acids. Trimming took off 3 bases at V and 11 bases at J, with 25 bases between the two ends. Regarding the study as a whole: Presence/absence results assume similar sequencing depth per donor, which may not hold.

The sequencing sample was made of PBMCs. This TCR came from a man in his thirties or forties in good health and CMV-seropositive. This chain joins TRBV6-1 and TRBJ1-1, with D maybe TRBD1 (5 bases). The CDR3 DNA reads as TGTGCCAGCAGTGATTACCTTGACCCCGGAGGGGTGAAGGCTTTCTTT. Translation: CASSDYLDPGGVKAFF.